A selection of T cell receptor beta chains follows, all from one sample in a study of resident and recirculating memory T cells in vitiligo. Assay: immunoSEQ multiplex PCR; the TCRdb copy retains only in-frame clones and omits some. The sample consists of 40,000 to 45,000 clones, around 90% of them appearing once. Sequencing was performed on blood. These receptors all come from a male donor with vitiligo. CDR3s include the opening cysteine and the closing phenylalanine or tryptophan. The D gene is left open where the match is weak. Expanded clones get a size class; other rows say once, few or many, or leave the size out.

NA	TRBV11-3	NA	TRBJ2-2	TGTGCCAGCAGCTTAGTGGGGGCTCGAACCGGGGAGCTGTTTTTT	CASSLVGARTGELFF
NA	TRBV5-4	TRBD2	TRBJ2-1	TGTGCCAGCAGCTCTGGGACTAGCGGGGGCTATGAGCAGTTCTTC	CASSSGTSGGYEQFF
once	TRBV27	TRBD1	TRBJ2-2	TGTGCCAGCAGTGCCGCCCGGACAGGGGGCGCCTTTATCGGGGAGCTGTTTTTT	CASSAARTGGAFIGELFF
NA	TRBV11-2	NA	TRBJ2-5	TGTGCCAGCACAAAGCAGACGGGAGCCCAGTACTTC	CASTKQTGAQYF
NA	TRBV6-1	TRBD2	TRBJ2-3	TGTGCCAGCCCGGCTAGCGGGGGTCTCAGTGATACGCAGTATTTT	CASPASGGLSDTQYF
NA	TRBV6-5	NA	TRBJ2-2	TGTGCCAGCACGTACAGCCGGGAGCTGTTTTTT	CASTYSRELFF
NA	TRBV7-2	NA	TRBJ2-5	TGTGCCAGCAGCTTCCTAGGAGCAACAGAGACCCAGTACTTC	CASSFLGATETQYF
NA	TRBV30	TRBD1	TRBJ1-3	TGTGCCTGGAAGATGACCGGGACAGGGCTGAACACCATATATTTT	CAWKMTGTGLNTIYF
NA	TRBV7-8	TRBD1	TRBJ1-1	TGTGCCAGCAGCCCACAGGGGATCGGGATGAACACTGAAGCTTTCTTT	CASSPQGIGMNTEAFF
NA	TRBV7-2	NA	TRBJ1-3	TGTGCCAGCAGCCCTCAGGGTTATGGAAACACCATATATTTT	CASSPQGYGNTIYF